The following is a T cell receptor beta chain sequence with its context. Its target antigen remains unknown. Base qualities are not at hand, and no much larger clone is one base apart. The sample is drawn from a study of cytomegalovirus exposure and HLA in healthy donors (dated by TCRdb to 2016 to 2017). At the level of the whole study: An earlier analysis of roughly 570 of the donors reported approximately 300 Gb of sequence data and approximately 120 million unique TCR beta sequences obtained from about 200 million T cells. Roughly 300 gigabases of sequencing data and around 80 million unique TCR sequences made up an early release that covered approximately 620 HLA-typed donors. Of the roughly 400 genotyped donors, roughly 80% were placed in the genetic ancestry cluster associated with self-reported Caucasian donors. The study aimed to test whether cataloging public T cell receptors could reveal signatures of past pathogen exposure. The T cell repertoires of some 670 subjects were profiled by immunosequencing and related to cytomegalovirus serostatus. In addition to the first cohort of roughly 670 subjects, a separate validation cohort of approximately 110 different subjects was used. To predict cytomegalovirus infection status, the study brought together high-throughput TCR immunosequencing, statistical association of individual TCRs with disease status, and machine learning. A later analysis re-examined previously published TCR beta repertoires from 600 to 700 donors and added high-resolution HLA genotyping to investigate patterns of TCR occurrence. Rather than using new phenotypic data, the later analysis identified candidate immune exposures from TCR beta sequences and from how often those sequences occurred across donors. An earlier analysis of nearly 600 of the donors applied high-throughput TCR beta sequencing to assess whether each TCR beta V gene segment acted as functional or pseudogenic. Donor age, sex, ethnicity and CMV serostatus were collected together with the repertoire data. Genome-wide SNP genotypes for about 55% of the roughly 670 donors were used in a later genetic analysis, which treated that subset as a discovery cohort. Every repertoire in the discovery cohort had been generated on one and the same sequencing platform. Class I and class II HLA loci were covered by the typing at four-digit resolution. Typing coverage differed by locus: A, B, C, DRB1 and DQB1 were typed in roughly 620-630 donors, DQA1 in about 500, DPA1 in around 600, and DPB1 in approximately 450. Several DR-DQ haplotypes were handled as single units for association and clustering because linkage in the cohort was strong. Among about 400 genotyped donors of the cohort, an average of roughly 230,000 unique TCR beta nucleotide sequences was sequenced per donor, of which about 18% were non-productive.

The cohort was made up of roughly 670 healthy bone marrow donors. All cohort members were sampled while nominally healthy, although unrecorded immune exposures were likely present. The donor was CMV seropositive and belonged to the group of 250 to 300 seropositive cohort members. Every donor gave a peripheral blood sample, and the peripheral blood mononuclear cells from that sample were used for TCR beta sequencing. The Qiagen DNeasy Blood Extraction Kit was used to extract genomic DNA from the blood cell samples. The study at large found these results: Immune exposure information for the cohort was limited to CMV serostatus. The study gave a list of 150 to 200 TCR beta chains associated with cytomegalovirus. A later analysis found that most CMV-associated TCR beta chains appeared HLA-restricted, with HLA associations seemingly driven largely by CMV exposure. A later analysis found that HLA-associated TCR beta chains were more clonally expanded and had lower generation probabilities than equally common non-associated chains. Broadly in line with IMGT annotations, most TCR beta V segments showed up in productive rearrangements about 87% or about 30% of the time in an earlier analysis of about 500 of the donors. Cytomegalovirus status was reported to be diagnosed by the classifier with high specificity and sensitivity in both the original and validation cohorts. Specific HLA alleles were associated with 15,000 to 20,000 TCR beta sequences at a false discovery rate of 0.05 in a later analysis. Roughly uniform sequencing depth across donors was assumed in presence/absence analyses, although this assumption may not hold. A later genetic analysis reported fewer N-insertions in productive TCRs among donors in an Asian-associated ancestry cluster than the approximately 670-donor mean. A further reported finding was that TCR beta sequences accurately predicted the HLA-A and HLA-B alleles for most subjects in the first cohort. V-gene and J-gene trimming of TCR beta chains was associated with a missense DCLRE1C variant in a later genetic analysis, and the association was replicated in an independent cohort. Because some donors lacked HLA typing at each locus, the association tests relied only on the typed subset. Strong co-occurrence of HLA alleles, especially DR and DQ, made assigning TCR associations to individual alleles difficult. While some public TCRs were present in many individuals, most TCR sequences turned up only very rarely across donors. A cluster of highly shared sequence variants was judged likely to represent a technical artifact of the sequencing pipeline. Correlated functional status among segregating V segments might be attributable to linkage disequilibrium, but an unknown experimental factor could not be ruled out. Because counts were too low, roughly 17 rarely observed V segments, including chromosome 9 orphons, were left out of the earlier analysis of 500 to 650 of the donors. This cohort had only TCR beta chains sequenced, and the lack of alpha or paired-chain data limited which features could be detected. The authors suggested that the approach could potentially be extended to other disease states and immunological phenotypes. According to a later analysis, parvovirus B19, influenza, CMV and Epstein-Barr virus appeared linked to several top co-occurrence clusters. A few of the identified cytomegalovirus-associated TCR beta chains were confirmed in vitro to be specific for cytomegalovirus antigens. In a later analysis, TCR association rates were found to vary across HLA loci, with the most associated TCRs seen for DRB1 alleles and the fewest for HLA-C alleles.

The method behind the library was the immunoSEQ multiplex PCR assay. The multiplex PCR relied on a mix of 60 forward primers for TCR Vbeta segments and 13 reverse primers for TCR Jbeta segments. The CDR3 region of rearranged TCR beta genes was amplified from genomic DNA by a multiplex PCR assay. The Illumina HiSeq System was used to sequence the amplified TCR beta libraries as 87-base-pair reads. In the paper's pipeline: Across the roughly 670 repertoires, a later analysis counted about 81 million unique TCR beta chains, roughly 11 million of which were shared by at least two donors. Raw reads were error-corrected and collapsed into unique sequences with a nearest-neighbor algorithm that merged closely related sequences to remove PCR and sequencing errors. To assign V, D and J gene segments, CDR3 sequences were aligned to IMGT reference sequences. For a sequence to be retained, a match of at least six nucleotides was required to both a V gene segment and a J gene segment. A rearrangement counted as productive if the CDR3 had no stop codons and remained in frame with V and J, and every other rearrangement counted as non-productive. Following IMGT convention, CDR3 was defined as the stretch from the second conserved V-encoded cysteine up to the conserved J-encoded phenylalanine. The earlier analysis of 587 of the donors excluded sequences that lacked an unambiguous match to a single V gene segment. An earlier analysis of 587 of the donors called V segments functional above 56.7% productive rearrangements and segregating when the between-donor standard deviation exceeded 5%. To diagnose cytomegalovirus status from the catalog of TCR beta chain sequences, a statistical classification framework was built. A later analysis assigned V and J genes by comparing TCR nucleotide sequences with IMGT/GENE-DB human TR gene sequences. The TCRdist pipeline was used in a later analysis to assign CDR3 sequences and most-parsimonious VDJ recombination scenarios. A later analysis defined each TCR beta chain by its CDR3 amino acid sequence plus V-gene family, and excluded reads lacking a unique V-gene family. In a later analysis, fewer than 650 highly shared, low-generation-probability nucleotide sequences were removed to address suspected cross-contamination and a sequencing artifact. A later analysis calculated a clonal expansion index for each public chain from normalized within-repertoire ranks of inferred template counts. In a later analysis, generation probabilities were computed with a VDJ recombination model fitted to out-of-frame rearrangements, and the resulting probabilities were checked against IGoR. A later analysis scored TCR-TCR, TCR-HLA and TCR-CMV co-occurrence with hypergeometric tests, applying a repertoire-size bias correction to TCR pairs. To estimate false discovery rates, a later analysis permuted the HLA or CMV assignments 20 times. In a later analysis, co-occurring TCRs were grouped with DBSCAN, and TCRdist sequence similarity was added when clustering was performed within HLA-allele-positive subsets. For co-occurrence clustering, repertoires with fewer than 30,000 or more than 120,000 public chains were excluded, along with 5 or 6 repertoires with anomalous nucleotide sharing. The table was pulled from immuneACCESS by TCRdb, which kept in-frame rearrangements only. Such tables lose some clones; where checked, under half of the loss comes from unresolved V genes, and the rest has no known cause. Clone size and the V and J calls come from that table; the DNA yielded D and trimming. The sample table shows 110,000 to 150,000 clones, and about 79% are seen once. The ten largest clonotypes hold 4.1% of the sample.

This clonotype originated in a man aged 40-50 years in good health and CMV-seropositive. The sequencing input was PBMCs.

The CDR3 protein sequence reads: CASSQGQDYEQYF. Here is the DNA: TGTGCCAGCTCACAGGGACAGGACTACGAGCAGTACTTC. The chain joins TRBV18 to TRBJ2-7, with 8 bases aligning to TRBD1. Sequences KGHSH (CDR1) and LQKENI (CDR2) are obtained from the germline V gene. Spanning cysteine to phenylalanine, the CDR3 consists of 13 amino acids. Of the read, only the CDR3 DNA is kept; its 39 bases are in frame from base 1. Clipping removes 4 bases from V and 3 bases from J, with 2 as the unmatched junction base count.